This entry lists 2 T cell receptor beta chains sequenced from one sample in a study of metastatic and nonmetastatic thyroid tumors. The entire patient cohort was treatment-naive prior to thyroid surgery. TCRdb called clones again from the PCR reads with MiXCR. The sample consists of around 5,600 clones, approximately 40% of them appearing once. Sequencing input: adjacent normal tissue. Receptors were obtained from a female donor with papillary thyroid cancer or a benign thyroid nodule (not recorded which). Some clones in this sample may be carry-over from other donors' samples.

The chain employs TRBV11-2 and TRBJ1-5; TRBD1 agrees at 9 bases. The CDR3 length is 18 residues. Losses at the gene ends were 1 base for V and 2 bases for J; bases not matched to a gene: 9. In germline, CDR1 is SGHAT, CDR2 FQNNGV. Here the CDR3 reads CASSLVVQGASGNQPQHF. The DNA for the CDR3 is TGTGCCAGCAGCTTAGTGGTACAGGGGGCAAGTGGCAATCAGCCCCAGCATTTT.

The table lists this clone with a few counts. A read error may account for a junction end that differs from germline. The rearrangement joins TRBV28 to TRBJ2-2; no reliable D call. Per germline, CDR1 MDHEN and CDR2 SYDVKM. This CDR3 comprises 16 residues. CDR3 DNA: TGTGCCAGCAGCCCGGAAGATGGGCCAGACACCTGGGAGCTGTTTTTT. It yields the protein CASSPEDGPDTWELFF.